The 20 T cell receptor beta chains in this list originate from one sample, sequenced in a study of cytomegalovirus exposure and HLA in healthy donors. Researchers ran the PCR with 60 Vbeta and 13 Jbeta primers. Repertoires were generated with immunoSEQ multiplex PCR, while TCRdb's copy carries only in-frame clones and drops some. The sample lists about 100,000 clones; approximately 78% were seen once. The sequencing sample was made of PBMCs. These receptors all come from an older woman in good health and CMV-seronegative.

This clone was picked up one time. The CDR3 spells CASSYSTAGYEQYF. The CDR3 DNA is TGTGCCAGCAGTTACTCGACGGCAGGGTACGAGCAGTACTTC. The gene calls are TRBV6-5 and TRBJ2-7, with D perhaps matching TRBD1 (5 bases). Trimming took 0 bases from V and 4 from J, leaving 10 bases between them. The CDR3 is 14 residues long. CDR1 and CDR2 (germline): MNHEY, SVGAGI.

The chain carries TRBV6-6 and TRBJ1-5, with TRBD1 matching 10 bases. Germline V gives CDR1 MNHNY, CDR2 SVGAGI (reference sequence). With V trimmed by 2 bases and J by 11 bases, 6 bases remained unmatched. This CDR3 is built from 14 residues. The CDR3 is CASSYGQGGATQHF. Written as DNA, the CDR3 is TGTGCCAGCAGTTACGGACAGGGGGGAGCGACCCAGCATTTT.

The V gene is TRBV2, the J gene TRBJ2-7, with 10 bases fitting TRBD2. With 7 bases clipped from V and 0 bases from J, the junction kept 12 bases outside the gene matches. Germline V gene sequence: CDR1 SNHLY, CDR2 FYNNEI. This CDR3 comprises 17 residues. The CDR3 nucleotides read TGTGCCAGCATAGTCCTAGCGGGAGAGACGAGCTCCTACGAGCAGTACTTC. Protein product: CASIVLAGETSSYEQYF.

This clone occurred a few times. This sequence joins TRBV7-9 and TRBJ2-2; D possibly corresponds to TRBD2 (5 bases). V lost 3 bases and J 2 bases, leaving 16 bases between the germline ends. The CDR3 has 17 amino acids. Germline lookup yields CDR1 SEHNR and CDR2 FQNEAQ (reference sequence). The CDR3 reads CASSFRNSELNTGELFF. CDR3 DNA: TGTGCCAGCAGCTTTCGGAATAGCGAGCTTAACACCGGGGAGCTGTTTTTT.

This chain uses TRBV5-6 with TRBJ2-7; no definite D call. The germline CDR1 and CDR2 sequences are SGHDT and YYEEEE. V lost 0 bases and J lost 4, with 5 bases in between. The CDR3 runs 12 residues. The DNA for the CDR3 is TGTGCCAGCAGCTTGGTCCAGTACGAGCAGTACTTC. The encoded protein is CASSLVQYEQYF.

Here the CDR3 DNA reads TGTGCCAGCAGCTTACGGACAGGAACAGGCTACGAGCAGTACTTC. Encoded protein: CASSLRTGTGYEQYF. V usage is TRBV7-8 and J usage is TRBJ2-7, with 7 positions matching TRBD1. J lost 3 bases, V lost 2 bases, and 7 bases had no gene match. The CDR3 spans 15 residues. CDR1 SGHVS and CDR2 FQNEAQ come from the germline V gene. The variable domain in full, with the rest retrieved from reference TRBV7-8 and TRBJ2-7, is GAGVSQSPRYKVAKRGQDVALRCDPISGHVSLFWYQQALGQGPEFLTYFQNEAQLDKSGLPSDRFFAERPEGSVSTLKIQRTQQEDSAVYLCASSLRTGTGYEQYFGPGTRLTVT.

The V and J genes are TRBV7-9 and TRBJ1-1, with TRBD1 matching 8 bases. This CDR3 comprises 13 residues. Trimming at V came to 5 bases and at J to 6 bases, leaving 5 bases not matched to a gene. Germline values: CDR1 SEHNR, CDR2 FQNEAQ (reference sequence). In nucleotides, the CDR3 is TGTGCCAGCAGCCCAACACAGGGGGCTGAAGCTTTCTTT. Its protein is CASSPTQGAEAFF.

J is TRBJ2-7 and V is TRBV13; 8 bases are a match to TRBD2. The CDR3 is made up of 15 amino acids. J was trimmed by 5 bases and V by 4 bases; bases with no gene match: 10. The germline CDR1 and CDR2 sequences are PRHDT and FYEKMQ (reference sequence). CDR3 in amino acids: CASSSRRGALNEQYF. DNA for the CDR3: TGTGCCAGCAGCTCCCGGCGGGGGGCACTGAACGAGCAGTACTTC.

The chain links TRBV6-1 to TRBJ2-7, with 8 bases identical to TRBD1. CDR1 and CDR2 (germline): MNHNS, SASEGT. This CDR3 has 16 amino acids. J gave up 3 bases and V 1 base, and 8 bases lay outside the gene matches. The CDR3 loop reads CASSEGLGGQVYEQYF. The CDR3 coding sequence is TGTGCCAGCAGTGAAGGGTTAGGGGGACAGGTCTACGAGCAGTACTTC.

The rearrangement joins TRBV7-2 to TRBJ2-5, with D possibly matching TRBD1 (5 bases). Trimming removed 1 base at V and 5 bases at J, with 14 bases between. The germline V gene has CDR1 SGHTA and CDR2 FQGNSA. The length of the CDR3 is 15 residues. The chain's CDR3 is CASSLEVQGLETQYF. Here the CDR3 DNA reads TGTGCCAGCAGCTTAGAGGTGCAGGGCCTGGAGACCCAGTACTTC.

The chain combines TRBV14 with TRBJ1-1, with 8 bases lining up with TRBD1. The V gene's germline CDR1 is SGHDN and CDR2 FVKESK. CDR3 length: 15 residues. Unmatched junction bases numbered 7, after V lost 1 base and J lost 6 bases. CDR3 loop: CASSQAYRGQAEAFF. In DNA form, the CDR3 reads TGTGCCAGCAGCCAAGCCTACAGGGGACAGGCTGAAGCTTTCTTT.

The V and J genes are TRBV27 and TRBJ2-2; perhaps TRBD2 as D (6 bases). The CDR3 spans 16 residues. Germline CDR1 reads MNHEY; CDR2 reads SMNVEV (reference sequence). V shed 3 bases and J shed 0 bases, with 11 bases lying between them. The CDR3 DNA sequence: TGTGCCAGCAGTTTGAGAGGGACTTCGAACACCGGGGAGCTGTTTTTT. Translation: CASSLRGTSNTGELFF.

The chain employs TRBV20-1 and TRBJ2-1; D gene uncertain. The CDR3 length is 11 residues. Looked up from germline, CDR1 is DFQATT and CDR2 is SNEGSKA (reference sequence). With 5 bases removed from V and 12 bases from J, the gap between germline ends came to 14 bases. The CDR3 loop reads CSAPNPRMQFF. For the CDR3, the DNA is TGCAGTGCTCCCAACCCGCGAATGCAGTTCTTC.

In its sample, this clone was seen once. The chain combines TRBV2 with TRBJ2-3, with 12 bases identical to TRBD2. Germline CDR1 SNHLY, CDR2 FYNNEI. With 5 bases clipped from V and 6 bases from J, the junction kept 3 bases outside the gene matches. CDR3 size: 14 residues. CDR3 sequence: CASSLLAGGDTQYF. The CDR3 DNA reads TGTGCCAGCAGTCTACTAGCGGGGGGCGATACGCAGTATTTT.

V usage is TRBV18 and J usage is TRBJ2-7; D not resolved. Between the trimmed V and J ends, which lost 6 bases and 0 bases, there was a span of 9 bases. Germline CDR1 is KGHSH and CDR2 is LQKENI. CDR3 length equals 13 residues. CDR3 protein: CASSPEDSYEQYF. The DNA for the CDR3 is TGTGCCAGCTCCCCCGAGGACTCCTACGAGCAGTACTTC.

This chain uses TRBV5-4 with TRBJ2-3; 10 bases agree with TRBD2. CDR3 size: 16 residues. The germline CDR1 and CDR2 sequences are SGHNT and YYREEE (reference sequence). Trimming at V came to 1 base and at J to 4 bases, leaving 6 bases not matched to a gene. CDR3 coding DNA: TGTGCCAGCAGCTTGCGGAGCGGGGGGGCGGCAGATACGCAGTATTTT. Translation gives CASSLRSGGAADTQYF.

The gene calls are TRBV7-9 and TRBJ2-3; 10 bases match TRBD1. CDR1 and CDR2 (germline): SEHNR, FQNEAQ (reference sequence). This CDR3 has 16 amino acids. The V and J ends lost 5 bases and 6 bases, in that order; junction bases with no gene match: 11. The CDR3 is CASSGEDRGFRDTQYF. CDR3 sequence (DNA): TGTGCCAGCAGCGGCGAGGACAGGGGGTTTAGGGATACGCAGTATTTT.

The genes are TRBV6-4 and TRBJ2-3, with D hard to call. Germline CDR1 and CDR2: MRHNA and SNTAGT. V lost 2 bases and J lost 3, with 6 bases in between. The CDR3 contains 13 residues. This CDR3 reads CASSDTATDTQYF. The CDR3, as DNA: TGTGCCAGCAGTGACACAGCAACAGATACGCAGTATTTT.

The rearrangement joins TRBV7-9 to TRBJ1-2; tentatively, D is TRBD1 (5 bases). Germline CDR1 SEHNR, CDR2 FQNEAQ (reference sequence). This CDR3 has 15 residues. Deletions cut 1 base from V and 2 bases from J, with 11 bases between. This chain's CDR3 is CASSLVRGGNYGYTF. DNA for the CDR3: TGTGCCAGCAGCTTAGTTCGGGGGGGAAACTATGGCTACACCTTC. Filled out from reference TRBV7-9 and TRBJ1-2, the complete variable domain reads DTGVSQNPRHKITKRGQNVTFRCDPISEHNRLYWYRQTLGQGPEFLTYFQNEAQLEKSRLLSDRFSAERPKGSFSTLEIQRTEQGDSAMYLCASSLVRGGNYGYTFGSGTRLTVV.

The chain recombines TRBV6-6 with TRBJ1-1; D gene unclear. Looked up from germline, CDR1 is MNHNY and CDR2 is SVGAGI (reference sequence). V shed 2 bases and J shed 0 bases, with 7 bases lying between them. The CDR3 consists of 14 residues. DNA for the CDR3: TGTGCCAGCAGTTACGGGCAGCTGAACACTGAAGCTTTCTTT. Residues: CASSYGQLNTEAFF.